Sequencing of this TCR beta chain was carried out in a study of OX40 agonist ivuxolimab in advanced cancers. The overall study: Averaging approximately 60 years in age, with a range of roughly 20 to 90, the cohort was around 87% male. Eligibility rules accepted prior anti-PD-1, anti-PD-L1 or anti-CTLA-4 therapy, and around 38% had some.

Clones were sequenced by immunoSEQ multiplex PCR, and TCRdb holds only the in-frame ones, with some missing. The profile shows more than 75,000 clones, more than 85% of them singletons. Germline values: CDR1 SGHDT, CDR2 YYEEEE. Trimming removed 0 bases from V and 7 bases from J, with 10 bases in between. The CDR3 covers 14 residues. The chain links TRBV5-6 to TRBJ1-4, with a possible D match to TRBD1 (6 bases). The sequencing here drew on CD4+ or CD8+ T cells sorted from blood, taken in a trial of the OX40 agonist ivuxolimab. The receptor was isolated from an adult with an advanced solid tumor such as melanoma, head and neck, liver or kidney cancer. In DNA, the CDR3 is TGTGCCAGCAGCTTGGCGGGGGGCGGTGAAAAACTGTTTTTT. It yields the protein CASSLAGGGEKLFF.